Listed below are T cell receptor beta chains from one sample, sequenced in a study of OX40 agonist ivuxolimab in advanced cancers. Some clones are missing from TCRdb's copy, which holds only in-frame ones; the method was immunoSEQ multiplex PCR. The sample records some 41,000 clones, about 88% being singletons. The material sequenced was CD4+ or CD8+ T cells sorted from blood, taken in a trial of the OX40 agonist ivuxolimab. The receptors derive from an adult with an advanced solid tumor such as melanoma, head and neck, liver or kidney cancer. Both conserved end residues are part of each CDR3.

CDR3 length	V gene	J gene	CDR3 protein
15	TRBV2	TRBJ2-5	CASGGGTSGKETQYF
14	TRBV19	TRBJ1-2	CASTPTGGLGGYTF
13	TRBV11-2	TRBJ1-5	CASSQDRDQPQHF
14	TRBV2	TRBJ1-2	CASSDEGVGYGYTF
13	TRBV5-5	TRBJ1-5	CASSSTGAQPQHF
14	TRBV10-3	TRBJ2-1	CATRPGQGNDEQFF
15	TRBV4-3	TRBJ2-5	CASSQVAGGQETQYF
14	TRBV6-5	TRBJ2-7	CASRRNGGTGEQYF
17	TRBV19	TRBJ1-6	CASSIGQGRSYNSPLHF
15	TRBV5-1	TRBJ2-1	CASSLERGGYNEQFF
13	TRBV9	TRBJ2-3	CASSPSSVGTQYF
14	TRBV9	TRBJ2-7	CASSVRQGGNEQYF
12	TRBV7-2	TRBJ2-7	CASSLNRDEQYF
17	TRBV19	TRBJ2-6	CASSDTGGGAGANVLTF
15	TRBV5-1	TRBJ2-7	CASSLDAGGIDEQYF
11	TRBV11-2	TRBJ1-1	CASSLIAEAFF
14	TRBV5-1	TRBJ2-1	CASSFRDPYNEQFF
13	TRBV2	TRBJ2-7	CASWADREVEQYF
18	TRBV4-1	TRBJ2-1	CASSQEGGGWSSYNEQFF
14	TRBV7-2	TRBJ1-2	CASSLKLDKVAYTF
15	TRBV18	TRBJ1-6	CASSPEDRGTSPLHF
14	TRBV6-5	TRBJ2-2	CASSYGGGGGELFF
15	TRBV10-3	TRBJ2-3	CAITPGVLYTDTQYF
15	TRBV7-2	TRBJ1-1	CASSSFRVRIAEAFF
15	TRBV5-1	TRBJ2-5	CASSLEGGDQETQYF
15	TRBV11-2	TRBJ2-7	CASSWSPLVSYEQYF
18	TRBV18	TRBJ1-6	CASSPAPQGNSYNSPLHF
12	TRBV10-3	TRBJ2-5	CAANGGEETQYF
17	TRBV7-6	TRBJ2-1	CASSSIWAGSSCNEQFF
13	TRBV6-6	TRBJ1-1	CASQRGRNTEAFF
16	TRBV19	TRBJ1-2	CASSIPGEAENYGYTF
15	TRBV2	TRBJ2-1	CASSVRAGGYNEQFF
14	TRBV6-1	TRBJ2-2	CASRQHENTGELFF
12	TRBV29-1	TRBJ2-1	CSVGKGTNEQFF
14	TRBV11-1	TRBJ2-5	CASSLRQGTETQYF
18	TRBV5-1	TRBJ2-3	CASSSVQGEAVDTDTQYF
16	TRBV27	TRBJ1-6	CASSSTDRERYSPLHF
15	TRBV6-1	TRBJ2-7	CASTGGTGAGYEQYF
15	TRBV6-5	TRBJ2-3	CASSYIGLTTDTQYF
17	TRBV7-9	TRBJ2-7	CASSIRTSGGKSYEQYF